This T cell receptor (beta chain) was obtained from a study of identical twins (dated by TCRdb to the mid-2010s). Regarding the research as a whole: The study deep-sequenced TCR alpha and beta repertoires from monozygotic twins, unrelated adults of various ages and cord blood to test whether fetal clonotypes persist. To rule out contamination, the twin experiments were replicated at different times with different library preparation protocols.

Overall study results and their limits: A weaker excess of twin sharing was found in beta out-of-frame sequences because the signal-to-noise ratio was lowered by fewer shared sequences. In monozygotic twins, recombination models systematically underestimated out-of-frame TCR alpha sharing, but the models matched the sharing seen between unrelated individuals. Compared with coincidental sharing between unrelated individuals, out-of-frame TCR alpha sequences shared between twins showed an excess of sequences with low generation probability. Because the same donors could not be followed over many years, conclusions were based on cross-sectional statistical analysis. Abundant cord blood beta clonotypes carried fewer insertions; young adult naive repertoires showed a weaker similar trend, while memory repertoires showed none. Invariant T cells such as MAIT and iNKT could partly confound zero-insertion analyses, although diverse VJ usage argued against such confounding for most clonotypes.

In its sample, this clonotype was seen many times. Which antigen it targets is not known. Because the CDR3's place on the DNA is in doubt, the DNA is left out and the CDR3 is given as listed by TCRdb. Spanning cysteine to phenylalanine, the CDR3 consists of 15 amino acids. The germline V gene (reference sequence) sets CDR1 to DFQATT and CDR2 to SNEGSKA. Only healthy Caucasian donors were included. Miltenyi CD45RO+ enrichment and human naive T-cell isolation kits were used to isolate memory (CD45RO+) and naive T cells from PBMC. The library relied on 5' RACE. TCRdb lists the instrument as Illumina HiSeq 2000. A universal primer binding site was introduced by template switching, and a unique molecular identifier was present in the final cDNA, enabling accurate counting of TCR cDNA molecules. Specific primers in the conserved constant-segment region were used to synthesize first-strand cDNA for TCR alpha and beta chains. To control for contamination, every cDNA library carried two barcodes: a SMART-Mk sample barcode plus Illumina barcodes. Two successive PCR steps introduced TruSeq adapter sequences along with Illumina sample barcodes. The Illumina HiSeq platform was used with custom primers to sequence TCR alpha and beta cDNA libraries. From the authors' description of their analysis: Unique molecular identifiers were extracted from raw reads with MiGEC, and CDR3 positions were determined with MiXCR. For each individual, recombination models were inferred using an EM algorithm with the repgenHMM and IGoR tools. Shared clonotypes were analyzed with the tcR package in R, and sharing was normalized by the product of cloneset sizes. To study raw recombination without the effects of thymic and clonal selection, out-of-frame nonproductive sequences were analyzed. TCRdb trimmed the raw reads at Q25, called clones with MiXCR and kept productive beta chains. CDR3 protein sequences are deduplicated, and each keeps its most common genes and DNA. TCRdb's processing, not the study's, gives the V and J calls here. The sample data list 150,000 or so distinct CDR3 sequences, and approximately 4% of these were observed just once. The ten most abundant clones make up about 7.8% of the sample.

The sequencing input was memory T cells sorted from blood. The cell subset or site label here, explained by the study, means: CD45RO+ enriched T cells. This receptor chain uses TRBV20-1 and TRBJ2-7; the DNA was not compared with TRBD2, the D call given in the table. The receptor was isolated from a man between 18 and 29 years old in good health. The CDR3 protein is CSAAVLAGSSYEQYF.